This TCR beta chain was found in a study of OX40 agonist ivuxolimab in advanced cancers. Turning to the study itself: Patients undergoing dose escalation presented with hepatocellular carcinoma, melanoma, renal cell or head and neck cancer. Findings and limits, study-wide: Determination of antigen specificity was not performed for the expanded peripheral T cells. There was clonal expansion of CD4+ and CD8+ blood T cells by week 6 at 0.1 to 3.0 mg/kg.

People who had autoimmune disease history or systemic immunosuppression were excluded. The CDR3 extends over 11 amino acids. The V gene's germline CDR1 is MNHNY and CDR2 SVGAGI (reference sequence). The V and J ends lost 6 bases and 0 bases respectively, with 2 bases between them. Method: immunoSEQ multiplex PCR; TCRdb's copy keeps in-frame clones and lacks some. The repertoire holds under 95,000 clones, with about 90% as singletons. As concerns this clone: Its antigen is unidentified.

This TCR was recovered from an adult with an advanced solid tumor such as melanoma, head and neck, liver or kidney cancer. Source: CD4+ or CD8+ T cells sorted from blood, taken in a trial of the OX40 agonist ivuxolimab. The chain employs TRBV6-6 and TRBJ1-1; no clear D gene. This CDR3 reads CASRVNTEAFF. As DNA, the CDR3 is TGTGCCAGCAGGGTGAACACTGAAGCTTTCTTT.